This T cell receptor beta chain was documented in a study of tumor-infiltrating lymphocytes in primary liver carcinoma. Study overall: Donors had hepatocellular carcinoma or combined HCC and intrahepatic cholangiocarcinoma. The study reported T1-T3 N0M0 tumors spanning 4.2 to 10 cm. Findings and caveats of the study: Tumor-adjacent and tumor-blood pairs shared less of their repertoires than tumor region pairs shared.

Bulk tissue was left unsorted, and RNA and DNA were co-extracted from roughly 20-30 mg of it. Five separate regions of each tumor underwent sampling. On this clonotype: The antigen remains undetermined. The junction departs from the called germline gene at one end, perhaps through a read error.

Production of TCR beta cDNA used 400 to 600 ng total RNA together with a constant-region primer. Three nested multiplex PCR rounds, a slightly modified ARM-PCR method, built the TCR beta libraries. TCRdb itself ran the multiplex PCR reads through MiXCR, one entry per CDR3 protein. The table has around 120,000 distinct CDR3 sequences, approximately 70% seen once; the top ten hold 9.3%. The sample consisted of liver tumor tissue from sampling region 1. Documented subset: tumor region T1, superior pole. This sequence was found in an older woman with primary liver carcinoma and hepatitis B virus infection.

CDR3 region: CASSLVRLAHPSTGELFF. CDR3 sequence (DNA): TGTGCCAGCAGCTTAGTTAGACTAGCGCATCCTTCGACCGGGGAGCTATTTTTT. The V and J genes are TRBV11-2 and TRBJ2-2; TRBD2 matches at 8 bases. The CDR3 loop spans 18 amino acids. Germline assignment: CDR1 SGHAT and CDR2 FQNNGV.